Here is one T cell receptor beta chain with its context. This sample was taken from a study of shared clonotypes between healthy human individuals. Across the study: Each donor's CD8 memory used one plate, CD8 naive two, each CD4 subset three.

The CDR3 has 17 residues. Profiling relied on immunoSEQ multiplex PCR, and the TCRdb table lists in-frame clones only, not all of them. The sample shows about 2.4 million clones, 93% of them seen only once. The sequence derives from a man aged 18-30 years in good health. Some clones in this sample may be carry-over from other donors' samples. V gene TRBV21-1 combines with J gene TRBJ1-2; the table gives TRBD1 as D, unverified against the DNA. TRBV21-1 is given as a pseudogene. The sample taken for sequencing was naive CD4+ T cells from PBMCs. Specified subset: CD45RA+ positively selected. The CDR3 is CASKNPGQGVTNYGYTF. CDR3 nucleotides: TGTGCCAGCAAAAACCCGGGACAGGGGGTCACTAACTATGGCTACACCTTC.